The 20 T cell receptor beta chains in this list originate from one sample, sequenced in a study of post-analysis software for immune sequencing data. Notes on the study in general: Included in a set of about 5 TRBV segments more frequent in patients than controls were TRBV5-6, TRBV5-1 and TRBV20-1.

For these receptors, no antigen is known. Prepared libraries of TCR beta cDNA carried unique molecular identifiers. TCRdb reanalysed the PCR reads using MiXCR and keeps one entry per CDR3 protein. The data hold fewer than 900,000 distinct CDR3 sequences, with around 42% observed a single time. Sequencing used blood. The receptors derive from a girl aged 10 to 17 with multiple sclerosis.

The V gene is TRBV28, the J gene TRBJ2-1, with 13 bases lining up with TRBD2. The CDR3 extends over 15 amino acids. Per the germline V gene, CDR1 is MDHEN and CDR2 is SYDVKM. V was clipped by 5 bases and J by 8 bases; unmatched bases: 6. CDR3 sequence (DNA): TGTGCCAGCAGTCAACTAGCGGGAGGGCGGGATGAGCAGTTCTTC. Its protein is CASSQLAGGRDEQFF.

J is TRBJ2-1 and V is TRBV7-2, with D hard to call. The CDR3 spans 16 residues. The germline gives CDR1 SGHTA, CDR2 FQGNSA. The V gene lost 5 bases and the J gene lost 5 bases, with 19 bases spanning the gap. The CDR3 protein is CASSGKQQTTNNEQFF. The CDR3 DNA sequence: TGTGCCAGCAGCGGCAAACAGCAGACCACTAACAATGAGCAGTTCTTC. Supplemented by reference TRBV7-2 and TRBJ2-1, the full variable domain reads GAGVSQSPSNKVTEKGKDVELRCDPISGHTALYWYRQSLGQGLEFLIYFQGNSAPDKSGLPSDRFSAERTGGSVSTLTIQRTQQEDSAVYLCASSGKQQTTNNEQFFGPGTRLTVL.

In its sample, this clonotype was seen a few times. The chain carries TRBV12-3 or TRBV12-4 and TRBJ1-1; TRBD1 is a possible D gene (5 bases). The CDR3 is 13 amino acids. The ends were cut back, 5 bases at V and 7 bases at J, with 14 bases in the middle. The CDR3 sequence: CASSPSGPGEAFF. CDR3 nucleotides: TGTGCCAGCAGTCCCTCAGGGCCCGGTGAAGCTTTCTTT.

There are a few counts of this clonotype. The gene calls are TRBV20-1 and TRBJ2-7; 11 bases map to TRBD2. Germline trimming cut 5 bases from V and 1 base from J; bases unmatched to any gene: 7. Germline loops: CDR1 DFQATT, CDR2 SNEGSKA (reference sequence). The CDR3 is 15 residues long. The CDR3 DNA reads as TGCAGTGCTCAAAATAGCGGGAGGGGTTCCTACGAGCAGTACTTC. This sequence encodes CSAQNSGRGSYEQYF.

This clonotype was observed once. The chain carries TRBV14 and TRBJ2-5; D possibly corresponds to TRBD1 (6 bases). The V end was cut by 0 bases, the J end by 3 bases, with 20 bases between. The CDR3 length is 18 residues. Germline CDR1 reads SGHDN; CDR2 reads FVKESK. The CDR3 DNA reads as TGTGCCAGCAGCCAAGATCTGCAGGGGCCCCCACAAAAAGAGACCCAGTACTTC. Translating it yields CASSQDLQGPPQKETQYF.

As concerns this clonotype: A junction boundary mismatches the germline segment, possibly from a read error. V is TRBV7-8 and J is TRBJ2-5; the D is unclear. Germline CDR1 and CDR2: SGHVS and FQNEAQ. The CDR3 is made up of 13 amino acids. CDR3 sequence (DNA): TGTGCCAGCAGCCCCCCCGGGCAAGAGGCCCAGTACTTC. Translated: CASSPPGQEAQYF.

CDR3 loop: CSAGARDVSNQPQHF. The DNA for the CDR3 is TGCAGTGCAGGAGCCCGGGACGTTAGCAATCAGCCCCAGCATTTT. The J gene is TRBJ1-5, the V gene TRBV20-1; D possibly corresponds to TRBD1 (5 bases). The CDR3 runs to 15 residues. Deletions cut 6 bases from V and 0 bases from J, with 15 bases between. CDR1 and CDR2 (germline): DFQATT, SNEGSKA (reference sequence).

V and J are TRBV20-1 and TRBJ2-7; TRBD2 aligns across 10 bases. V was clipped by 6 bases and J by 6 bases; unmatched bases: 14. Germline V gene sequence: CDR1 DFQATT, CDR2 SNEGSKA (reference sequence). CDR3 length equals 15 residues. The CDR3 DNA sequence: TGCAGTGCGGCCCCTCAAGGGGTAGCGGGAGGCGAGCAGTACTTC. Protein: CSAAPQGVAGGEQYF.

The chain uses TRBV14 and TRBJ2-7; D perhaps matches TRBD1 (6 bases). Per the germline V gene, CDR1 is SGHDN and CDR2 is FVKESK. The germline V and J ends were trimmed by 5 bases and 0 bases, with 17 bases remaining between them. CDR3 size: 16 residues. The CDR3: CASSGFRTESSYEQYF. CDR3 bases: TGTGCCAGCAGCGGATTCCGGACAGAGAGCTCCTACGAGCAGTACTTC. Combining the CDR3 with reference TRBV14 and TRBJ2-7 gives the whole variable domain EAGVTQFPSHSVIEKGQTVTLRCDPISGHDNLYWYRRVMGKEIKFLLHFVKESKQDESGMPNNRFLAERTGGTYSTLKVQPAELEDSGVYFCASSGFRTESSYEQYFGPGTRLTVT.

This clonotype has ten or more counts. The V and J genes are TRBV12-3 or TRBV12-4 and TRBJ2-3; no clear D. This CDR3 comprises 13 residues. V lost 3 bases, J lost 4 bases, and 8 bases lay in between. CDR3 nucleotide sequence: TGTGCCAGCAGTTTGGGCTCCCCAGATACGCAGTATTTT. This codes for CASSLGSPDTQYF.

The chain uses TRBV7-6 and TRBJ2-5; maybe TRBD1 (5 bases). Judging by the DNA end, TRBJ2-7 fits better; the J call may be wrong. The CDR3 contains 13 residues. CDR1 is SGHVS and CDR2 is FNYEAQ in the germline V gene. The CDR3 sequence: CASSSVRGYEQYF. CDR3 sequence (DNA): TGTGCCAGCAGCAGCGTTAGGGGCTACGAGCAGTACTTC.

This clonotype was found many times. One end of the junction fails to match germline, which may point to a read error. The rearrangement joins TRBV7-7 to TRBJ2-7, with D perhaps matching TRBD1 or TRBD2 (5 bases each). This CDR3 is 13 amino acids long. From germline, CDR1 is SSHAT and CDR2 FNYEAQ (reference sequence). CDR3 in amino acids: CASSTGTTYEQYF. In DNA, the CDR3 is TGTGCTAGCAGCACCGGGACCACCTACGAGCAGTACTTC.

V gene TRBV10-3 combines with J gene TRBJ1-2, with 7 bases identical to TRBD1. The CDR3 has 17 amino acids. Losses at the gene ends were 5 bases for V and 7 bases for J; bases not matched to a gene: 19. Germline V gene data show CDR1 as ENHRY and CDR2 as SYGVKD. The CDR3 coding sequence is TGTGCCATCAGTCATCCGCTGACAGGGACGGTCGATGGTGGCTACACCTTC. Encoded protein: CAISHPLTGTVDGGYTF.

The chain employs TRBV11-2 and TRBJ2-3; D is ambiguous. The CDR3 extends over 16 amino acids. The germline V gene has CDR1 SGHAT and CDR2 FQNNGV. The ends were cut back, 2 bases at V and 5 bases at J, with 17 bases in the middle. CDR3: CASSLSSRGVGDTQYF. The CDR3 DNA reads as TGTGCCAGCAGCTTATCCTCGAGAGGCGTGGGAGATACGCAGTATTTT.

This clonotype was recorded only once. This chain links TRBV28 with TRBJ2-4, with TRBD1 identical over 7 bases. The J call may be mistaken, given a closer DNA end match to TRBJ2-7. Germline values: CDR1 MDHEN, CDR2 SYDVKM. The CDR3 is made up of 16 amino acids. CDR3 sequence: CASSSAGTEAGYEQYF. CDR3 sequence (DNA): TGTGCCAGCAGTTCCGCCGGGACAGAGGCTGGCTACGAGCAGTACTTC.

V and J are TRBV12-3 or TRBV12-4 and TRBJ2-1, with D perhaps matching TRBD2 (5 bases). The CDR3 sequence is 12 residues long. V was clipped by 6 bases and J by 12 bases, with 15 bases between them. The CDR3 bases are TGTGCCAGCAGCCTAGCCCCCTTACCGCAGTTCTTC. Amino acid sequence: CASSLAPLPQFF.

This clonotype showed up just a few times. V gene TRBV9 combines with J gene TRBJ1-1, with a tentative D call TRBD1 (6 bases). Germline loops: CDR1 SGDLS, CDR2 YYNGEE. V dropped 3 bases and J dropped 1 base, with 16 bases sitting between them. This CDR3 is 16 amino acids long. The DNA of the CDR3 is TGTGCCAGCAGCGATTCCAAGACAGGCCGGAACACTGAAGCTTTCTTT. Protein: CASSDSKTGRNTEAFF.

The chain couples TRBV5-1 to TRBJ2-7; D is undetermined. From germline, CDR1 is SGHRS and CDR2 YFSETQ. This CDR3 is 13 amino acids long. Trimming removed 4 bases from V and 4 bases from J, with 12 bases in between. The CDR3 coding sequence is TGCGCCAGCAGCCGGGCCTACCGGTACGAGCAGTACTTC. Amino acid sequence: CASSRAYRYEQYF.

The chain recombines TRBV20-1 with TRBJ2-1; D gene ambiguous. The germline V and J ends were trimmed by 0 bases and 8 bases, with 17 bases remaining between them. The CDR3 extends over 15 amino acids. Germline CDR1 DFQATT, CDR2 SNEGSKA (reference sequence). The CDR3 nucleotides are TGCAGTGCTAGAGATCCGGCCTCAGCTGGAGATGAGCAGTTCTTC. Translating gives CSARDPASAGDEQFF.

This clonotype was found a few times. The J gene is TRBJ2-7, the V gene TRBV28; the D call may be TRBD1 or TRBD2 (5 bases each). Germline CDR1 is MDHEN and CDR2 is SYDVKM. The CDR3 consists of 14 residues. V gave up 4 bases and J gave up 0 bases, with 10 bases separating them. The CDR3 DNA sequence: TGTGCCAGCAGTTCCAGGGAGAGCTCCTACGAGCAGTACTTC. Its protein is CASSSRESSYEQYF. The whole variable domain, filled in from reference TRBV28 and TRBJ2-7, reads DVKVTQSSRYLVKRTGEKVFLECVQDMDHENMFWYRQDPGLGLRLIYFSYDVKMKEKGDIPEGYSVSREKKERFSLILESASTNQTSMYLCASSSRESSYEQYFGPGTRLTVT.